The 8 T cell receptor beta chains presented below share a single source sample, sequenced in a study of human T cells and chemical hapten exposure listed by TCRdb under 2021. In the paper's terms, the time point label means: pre-sensitization, week 0. Taken with the paper, the label for treatment or condition translates to: therapeutic diphenylcyclopropenone sensitization with weekly scalp DPC. The library was produced with RACE. Data came from a NextSeq 500. The raw public reads went through TCRdb reprocessing: fastp at Q25, MiXCR clone calling, in-frame beta chains kept. CDR3 protein duplicates are merged, each entry listing the most common genes and DNA. This sample lists 270,000 or so distinct CDR3 sequences; over 7.5% were detected once. The top ten clones comprise about 1.1% of the sample. The specimen comprised whole blood, sampled in connection with sensitization to the hapten diphenylcyclopropenone (DPC). The origin of the receptors is a man younger than 35 with alopecia areata. Some clones in this sample may be carry-over from other donors' samples.

The genes are TRBV3-1 and TRBJ2-1, with unresolved D. Germline V gives CDR1 LGHDT, CDR2 YNNKEL (reference sequence). The CDR3 spans 16 residues. V was pared by 0 bases and J by 6 bases, with 15 bases between. Here the CDR3 DNA reads TGTGCCAGCAGCCAAGATGGCTTAATACTGGGCAATGAGCAGTTCTTC. This encodes CASSQDGLILGNEQFF.

This clonotype was seen many times. The chain links TRBV7-8 to TRBJ2-2, with D perhaps matching TRBD1 (6 bases). CDR1 and CDR2 from the germline V gene are SGHVS and FQNEAQ. The V gene lost 5 bases and the J gene lost 6 bases, with 16 bases spanning the gap. This CDR3 comprises 15 residues. The CDR3 nucleotides read TGTGCCAGCAGCAAAGACTTAACAGGGCCCGGGGAGCTGTTTTTT. The encoded protein is CASSKDLTGPGELFF.

This clonotype was seen only a few times. V usage is TRBV6-2 or TRBV6-3 and J usage is TRBJ1-5, with 8 positions matching TRBD1. CDR3 size: 16 residues. Trimming took 6 bases from V and 5 from J; bases not matched to a gene: 12. The V gene's germline CDR1 is MNHEY and CDR2 SVGEGT. The CDR3 is CASRPDKYRGDQPQHF. The CDR3 DNA follows: TGTGCCAGCAGACCGGACAAGTACAGGGGGGATCAGCCCCAGCATTTT.

This clonotype was recorded a few times. The genes are TRBV4-3 and TRBJ1-5; no firm D call. The CDR3 loop spans 15 amino acids. Germline V gene sequence: CDR1 LGHNA, CDR2 YSLEER. V was clipped by 0 bases and J by 0 bases, with 6 bases between them. The CDR3 DNA follows: TGCGCCAGCAGCCAAGACAGCTATAGCAATCAGCCCCAGCATTTT. Amino acids: CASSQDSYSNQPQHF.

This sequence joins TRBV7-9 and TRBJ1-3; possibly TRBD1 for D (5 bases). Trimming cost V 5 bases and J 0 bases, with 20 bases left between them. Germline V gives CDR1 SEHNR, CDR2 FQNEAQ (reference sequence). This CDR3 contains 18 residues. The CDR3 DNA is TGTGCCAGCAGCCGCTACCGGGACCTCACCACCTCTGGAAACACCATATATTTT. Translation: CASSRYRDLTTSGNTIYF. The full variable domain, rest sourced from reference TRBV7-9 and TRBJ1-3, is DTGVSQNPRHKITKRGQNVTFRCDPISEHNRLYWYRQTLGQGPEFLTYFQNEAQLEKSRLLSDRFSAERPKGSFSTLEIQRTEQGDSAMYLCASSRYRDLTTSGNTIYFGEGSWLTVV.

This clonotype showed up many times. This chain links TRBV28 with TRBJ1-2; a possible D gene is TRBD1 (5 bases). The CDR3 length is 16 residues. Per the germline V gene, CDR1 is MDHEN and CDR2 is SYDVKM. Trimming pared 6 bases from V and 2 bases from J, leaving 19 bases between. Here the CDR3 reads CASSYGLRDGNYGYTF. For the CDR3, the DNA is TGTGCCAGCAGCTATGGGCTCCGGGACGGGAACTATGGCTACACCTTC.

This clonotype was seen only a few times. J is TRBJ2-3 and V is TRBV28, with TRBD1 matching 7 bases. This CDR3 spans 14 amino acids. CDR1 is MDHEN and CDR2 is SYDVKM in the germline V gene. The V segment lost 5 bases and the J segment 4 bases; nucleotides outside the gene matches: 6. In DNA form, the CDR3 reads TGTGCCAGCAGTAACCGACAGGGCGCAGATACGCAGTATTTT. It yields the protein CASSNRQGADTQYF.

This clonotype was counted ten times or more. The chain has TRBV7-8 and TRBJ1-1; D not certain. Germline lookup yields CDR1 SGHVS and CDR2 FQNEAQ. The CDR3 loop spans 15 amino acids. The V end was cut by 4 bases, the J end by 0 bases, with 12 bases between. The CDR3 DNA reads as TGTGCCAGCAGCTCCGCGACCAGAATGAACACTGAAGCTTTCTTT. This codes for CASSSATRMNTEAFF.